The 3 T cell receptor beta chains below all came from one sample that was sequenced in a study of T cell responses to AZD1222 COVID-19 vaccine (dated by TCRdb to about 2021). Receptor amplification or capture employed the immunoSEQ multiplex PCR assay. As stored in TCRdb, this immuneACCESS dataset retains in-frame rearrangements with V and J assigned. A fraction of the clones does not appear; measured against another copy, unresolved V genes explain less than half of the discrepancy, and the remainder lacks a known reason. This sample gives some 100,000 clones in total; around 87% of them show up just once. Around 4.4% of the sample is held by the ten biggest clonotypes. The time point label on this specimen signifies: about 28 days (+/-7) after the second vaccine dose. The source material was peripheral blood, sampled 28 days after the second AZD1222 dose. Receptor source: an adult who received the AZD1222 COVID-19 vaccine.

The V gene is TRBV7-3, the J gene TRBJ2-4; D remains ambiguous. The CDR3 runs 16 residues. Per germline, CDR1 SGHTA and CDR2 FQGTGA. V was cut by 0 bases and J by 3 bases, with 12 bases left in between. The CDR3 DNA sequence: TGTGCCAGCAGCTTAACACCCTCTGGCGGCAAAAACATTCAGTACTTC. The encoded protein is CASSLTPSGGKNIQYF.

V usage is TRBV4-3 and J usage is TRBJ1-6; the D is unclear. Looked up from germline, CDR1 is LGHNA and CDR2 is YSLEER. The CDR3 covers 14 residues. V was trimmed by 0 bases and J by 6 bases, leaving 6 bases between them. CDR3 DNA: TGCGCCAGCAGCCAAGAAGGGCCTAATTCACCCCTCCACTTT. Its protein product is CASSQEGPNSPLHF.

The chain has TRBV27 and TRBJ1-6; D uncertain. CDR1 and CDR2 (germline): MNHEY, SMNVEV (reference sequence). The germline V and J ends were trimmed by 5 bases and 4 bases, with 6 bases remaining between them. CDR3 length equals 13 residues. CDR3 coding DNA: TGTGCCAGCAGTCCGGCTTATAATTCACCCCTCCACTTT. As protein: CASSPAYNSPLHF.